These 25 T cell receptor beta chains were sequenced from one sample in a study of CD8+ T cells in alopecia areata. The authors extracted RNA and reverse transcribed it into cDNA as the sequencing template. Repertoires were generated with immunoSEQ multiplex PCR, while TCRdb's copy carries only in-frame clones and drops some. Of tens of thousands of clones listed, about 71% are singletons. Treatment described: oral pan-JAK inhibitor, 5-10 mg twice daily. The source was CD8+ T cells sorted from blood, collected around week 46, from a patient treated with tofacitinib. The receptors originated from a human donor with alopecia areata.

V is TRBV5-1 and J is TRBJ2-1; the D is unclear. Germline assignment: CDR1 SGHRS and CDR2 YFSETQ. The CDR3 has 12 amino acids. V shed 0 bases and J shed 9 bases, with 7 bases lying between them. As DNA, the CDR3 is TGCGCCAGCAGCTTGGCGGGTCCTGAGCAGTTCTTC. Translation: CASSLAGPEQFF.

This chain uses TRBV19 with TRBJ1-5; no clear D gene. Trimming pared 2 bases from V and 5 bases from J, leaving 10 bases between. Germline loops: CDR1 LNHDA, CDR2 SQIVND (reference sequence). This CDR3 is 14 amino acids long. In DNA, the CDR3 is TGTGCCAGTAGTATATCTACGGGGTATCAGCCCCAGCATTTT. It translates to CASSISTGYQPQHF.

The chain carries TRBV4-3 and TRBJ2-5; maybe TRBD1 (6 bases). The germline V gene encodes CDR1 LGHNA and CDR2 YSLEER. CDR3 length equals 14 residues. Trimming took 0 bases from V and 5 from J, leaving 10 bases between them. CDR3 amino acids: CASSQDRGIETQYF. In DNA form, the CDR3 reads TGCGCCAGCAGCCAAGACAGGGGTATTGAGACCCAGTACTTC.

The chain is built from TRBV15 and TRBJ2-4, with D unresolved. The CDR3 consists of 15 residues. V lost 6 bases to trimming and J lost 0 bases, with 12 bases between them. Germline loops: CDR1 LNHNV, CDR2 YYDKDF (reference sequence). CDR3 sequence: CATSEAGGAKNIQYF. In nucleotides, the CDR3 is TGTGCCACCAGTGAGGCCGGCGGAGCCAAAAACATTCAGTACTTC.

J is TRBJ1-1 and V is TRBV7-9; 7 positions agree with TRBD1. The CDR3 loop spans 16 amino acids. J gave up 0 bases and V 6 bases, and 10 bases lay outside the gene matches. Germline V lookup: CDR1 SEHNR, CDR2 FQNEAQ (reference sequence). The CDR3 is CASRGGTVLMNTEAFF. The CDR3 coding sequence is TGTGCCAGCAGGGGTGGGACAGTCCTTATGAACACTGAAGCTTTCTTT.

The V and J genes are TRBV30 and TRBJ1-2; the D is unclear. Germline V CDR1 and CDR2: GTSNPN, SVGIG (reference sequence). The V end was cut by 5 bases, the J end by 8 bases, with 12 bases between. This CDR3 contains 11 residues. CDR3 region: CAWDYLGGYTF. CDR3 sequence (DNA): TGTGCCTGGGACTATTTAGGAGGCTACACCTTC.

This clone appeared a few times. CDR3 in DNA: TGCAGCGTTGATCTGGGACACTCCTACGAGCAGTACTTC. It translates to CSVDLGHSYEQYF. The chain links TRBV29-1 to TRBJ2-7, with TRBD1 as a possible D gene (6 bases). The CDR3 runs 13 residues. V gave up 3 bases and J gave up 0 bases, with 9 bases separating them. Germline V gene data show CDR1 as SQVTM and CDR2 as ANQGSEA.

This clone has just a few counts. The chain employs TRBV18 and TRBJ2-3; weak D call: TRBD2 (5 bases). Trimming cost V 3 bases and J 0 bases, with 10 bases left between them. This CDR3 has 15 amino acids. Looked up from germline, CDR1 is KGHSH and CDR2 is LQKENI. The CDR3 DNA reads as TGTGCCAGCTCACCGGACTCGTCTAGCACAGATACGCAGTATTTT. This translates into CASSPDSSSTDTQYF.

The gene calls are TRBV4-3 and TRBJ2-2; D gene uncertain. V was trimmed by 0 bases and J by 4 bases, leaving 12 bases between them. This CDR3 spans 16 amino acids. Per germline, CDR1 LGHNA and CDR2 YSLEER. For the CDR3, the DNA is TGCGCCAGCAGCCAAGAAACTGCGGCAGTCACCGGGGAGCTGTTTTTT. It translates to CASSQETAAVTGELFF.

In DNA, the CDR3 is TGTGCCAGTAGTATCTGGGCGAGGGAAACTGGGGCCAACGTCCTGACTTTC. It yields the protein CASSIWARETGANVLTF. This chain joins TRBV19 and TRBJ2-6; tentative D call: TRBD2 (5 bases). Germline V lookup: CDR1 LNHDA, CDR2 SQIVND (reference sequence). With 3 bases removed from V and 2 bases from J, the gap between germline ends came to 14 bases. The CDR3 runs to 17 residues.

This clone was seen only once. The chain is built from TRBV7-8 and TRBJ1-2; D is uncertain. Per the germline V gene, CDR1 is SGHVS and CDR2 is FQNEAQ. CDR3 length: 16 amino acids. Trimming took 3 bases from V and 7 from J, leaving 21 bases between them. The CDR3 loop reads CASSLKGSTPRSGYTF. As DNA, the CDR3 is TGTGCCAGCAGCTTGAAGGGTTCAACCCCACGGAGTGGCTACACCTTC.

V is TRBV6-5 and J is TRBJ1-3; D is perhaps TRBD1 (5 bases). CDR1 is MNHEY, CDR2 SVGAGI, per germline. V lost 8 bases, J lost 0 bases, and 8 bases lay in between. CDR3 length: 13 amino acids. DNA of the CDR3: TGTGCCAGCGGGGCAGGCTCTGGAAACACCATATATTTT. It yields the protein CASGAGSGNTIYF.

The gene calls are TRBV4-3 and TRBJ2-1; D perhaps matches TRBD1 (5 bases). V was clipped by 4 bases and J by 9 bases, with 10 bases between them. Per the germline V gene, CDR1 is LGHNA and CDR2 is YSLEER. The CDR3 covers 12 residues. The CDR3 coding sequence is TGCGCCAGCAGCCCCGAAGGGGTTGAGCAGTTCTTC. Translating gives CASSPEGVEQFF.

The chain has TRBV25-1 and TRBJ2-7; 10 bases agree with TRBD1. The CDR3 extends over 14 amino acids. Germline assignment: CDR1 MGHDK and CDR2 SYGVNS. After removal of 4 bases from V and 8 bases from J, the junction contained 8 bases not matched to a gene. CDR3 coding DNA: TGTGCCAGCAGTGTGGGGACAGGGGTTGATAAGCAGTACTTC. Amino acid sequence: CASSVGTGVDKQYF.

The V and J genes are TRBV14 and TRBJ2-7; 8 bases align to TRBD1. This CDR3 has 14 residues. After removal of 4 bases from V and 3 bases from J, the junction contained 5 bases not matched to a gene. The germline V gene encodes CDR1 SGHDN and CDR2 FVKESK. The CDR3 DNA reads TGTGCCAGCAGCCCGACAGGGGCCATCTACGAGCAGTACTTC. Amino acids: CASSPTGAIYEQYF.

J is TRBJ1-1 and V is TRBV2; the D gene is possibly TRBD1 (5 bases). Trimming cost V 10 bases and J 4 bases, with 22 bases left between them. The germline CDR1 and CDR2 sequences are SNHLY and FYNNEI. The CDR3 length is 15 residues. This chain's CDR3 is CATPGTSNPGTEAFF. CDR3 bases: TGTGCCACCCCGGGGACTTCCAACCCTGGCACTGAAGCTTTCTTT.

The chain couples TRBV5-6 to TRBJ2-7; 11 bases align to TRBD2. The germline CDR1 and CDR2 sequences are SGHDT and YYEEEE. The V gene end was trimmed by 0 bases and the J gene end by 3 bases; junction bases not matched to a gene: 8. CDR3 size: 17 residues. The CDR3 protein is CASSLATSGGGFYEQYF. The CDR3 region has the DNA TGTGCCAGCAGCTTGGCCACTAGCGGGGGAGGCTTCTACGAGCAGTACTTC.

The chain uses TRBV25-1 and TRBJ2-1; 8 bases agree with TRBD1. Trimming cost V 3 bases and J 6 bases; bases outside gene matches: 1. CDR1 MGHDK and CDR2 SYGVNS come from the germline V gene. The CDR3 has 13 residues. Written as DNA, the CDR3 is TGTGCCAGCAGTGAGGGGACAGGCAATGAGCAGTTCTTC. Its translation is CASSEGTGNEQFF.

The chain couples TRBV4-3 to TRBJ2-3; 12 bases align to TRBD2. CDR1 and CDR2 (germline): LGHNA, YSLEER. Unmatched junction bases numbered 6, after V lost 0 bases and J lost 2 bases. The CDR3 contains 18 residues. CDR3 in amino acids: CASSQDLGLAGITDTQYF. As DNA, the CDR3 is TGCGCCAGCAGCCAAGATCTAGGACTAGCGGGGATCACAGATACGCAGTATTTT.

The gene calls are TRBV7-2 and TRBJ1-5; D may be TRBD1 (5 bases). This CDR3 comprises 14 residues. V gave up 4 bases and J gave up 5 bases, with 12 bases separating them. Germline CDR1 and CDR2: SGHTA and FQGNSA. The CDR3 region has the DNA TGTGCCAGCAGCTCCGGGACGTCTCATCAGCCCCAGCATTTT. Translated, it gives CASSSGTSHQPQHF.

This chain uses TRBV19 with TRBJ2-4; D not resolved. With 8 bases removed from V and 3 bases from J, the gap between germline ends came to 14 bases. CDR1 is LNHDA and CDR2 is SQIVND in the germline V gene (reference sequence). CDR3 length: 14 residues. CDR3 region: CASRTYIGKNIQYF. The CDR3 nucleotides read TGTGCCAGTCGAACGTACATTGGCAAAAACATTCAGTACTTC.

This clone came up a few times. The rearrangement links TRBV7-3 to TRBJ2-1; 8 nucleotides line up with TRBD2. The CDR3 is 15 amino acids. V shed 5 bases, J shed 4 bases, and the junction held 7 bases outside the gene matches. Germline V gene data show CDR1 as SGHTA and CDR2 as FQGTGA. The CDR3 nucleotides are TGTGCCAGCAGCCCCTCGGGGGGGGATTACAATGAGCAGTTCTTC. Translation: CASSPSGGDYNEQFF.

In regard to this clone: One end of the junction varies from germline; a read error may be responsible. The J gene is TRBJ1-4, the V gene TRBV7-2; D may be TRBD1 (5 bases). This CDR3 has 15 amino acids. CDR1 is SGHTA and CDR2 is FQGNSA in the germline V gene. The CDR3 spells CASSPLTGTKEKLFF. The CDR3 DNA reads TGTGCCAGCAGCCCGTTGACGGGGACTAAGGAAAAACTGTTTTTT.

The chain carries TRBV4-3 and TRBJ2-7, with a possible D match to TRBD2 (7 bases). Germline V gene lookup returns CDR1 LGHNA and CDR2 YSLEER. Between the trimmed V and J ends, which lost 1 base and 4 bases, there was a span of 14 bases. This CDR3 spans 15 amino acids. CDR3 nucleotide sequence: TGCGCCAGCAGCCAAGTACGAGGGGGGGCATACGAGCAGTACTTC. It translates to CASSQVRGGAYEQYF.

This clone was counted a few times. This chain uses TRBV4-3 with TRBJ2-1; D is undetermined. The germline V gene encodes CDR1 LGHNA and CDR2 YSLEER. The CDR3 is made up of 15 amino acids. Trimming took off 4 bases at V and 0 bases at J, with 10 bases between the two ends. The CDR3 here is CASSPAFSSYNEQFF. Written as DNA, the CDR3 is TGCGCCAGCAGCCCCGCGTTCAGCTCCTACAATGAGCAGTTCTTC.